Sequencing of this TCR beta chain was carried out in a study of a mutant IDH1 vaccine in newly diagnosed glioma. Turning to the study itself: Vaccines were first given 4-6 weeks after radiotherapy alone, or with temozolomide cycles. Most patients had received both radiotherapy and temozolomide, the prior options being radiotherapy, temozolomide, or both. Findings and limits, study-wide: Of all patients, 93.3% showed vaccine-induced immune responses.

This clone was recorded only once. What it binds is not known. The time point denotes: week 47, end of study. Topical imiquimod accompanied each vaccine dose, which consisted of 300 ug of mutant IDH1 20-mer peptide. The study enrolled donors with new WHO grade 3 or 4 IDH1-mutant, ATRX-lost astrocytomas. Germline CDR1 reads MDHEN; CDR2 reads SYDVKM. This CDR3 spans 14 amino acids. V trimming: 5 bases; J trimming: 9 bases; junction bases outside the gene matches: 9. Assay used: immunoSEQ multiplex PCR; TCRdb lists only in-frame clones, some missing. This table has approximately 50,000 clones, about four fifths appearing once.

This clonotype originated in a woman aged 45-59 years with glioma. The genes are TRBV28 and TRBJ1-5; 8 bases agree with TRBD1. Sequenced here: PBMCs, sampled from a glioma patient whose treatment included an IDH1 peptide vaccine. For the CDR3, the DNA is TGTGCCAGCAGTCTCCGGGACAGGTCGAGGCCCCAGCATTTT. Protein sequence: CASSLRDRSRPQHF.